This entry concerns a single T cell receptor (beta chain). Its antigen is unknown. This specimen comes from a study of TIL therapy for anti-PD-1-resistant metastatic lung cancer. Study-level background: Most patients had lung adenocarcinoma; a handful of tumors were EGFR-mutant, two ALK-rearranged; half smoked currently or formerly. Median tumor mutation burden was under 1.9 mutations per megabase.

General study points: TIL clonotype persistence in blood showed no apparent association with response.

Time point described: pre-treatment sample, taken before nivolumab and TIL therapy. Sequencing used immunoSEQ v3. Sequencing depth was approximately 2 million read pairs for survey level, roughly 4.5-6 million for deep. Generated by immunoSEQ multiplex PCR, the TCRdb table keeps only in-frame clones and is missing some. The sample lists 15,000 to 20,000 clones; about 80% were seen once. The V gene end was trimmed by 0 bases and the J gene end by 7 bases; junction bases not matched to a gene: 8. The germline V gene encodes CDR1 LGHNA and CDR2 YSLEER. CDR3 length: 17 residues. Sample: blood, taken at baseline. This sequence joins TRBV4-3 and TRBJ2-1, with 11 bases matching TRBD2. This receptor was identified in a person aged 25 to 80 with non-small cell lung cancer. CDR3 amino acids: CASSQDIRASGGNEQFF. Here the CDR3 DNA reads TGCGCCAGCAGCCAAGATATCCGCGCTAGCGGGGGGAATGAGCAGTTCTTC.